What follows is one T cell receptor beta chain and its context. Its antigen is not known. This entry is derived from a study of identical twins. From germline, CDR1 is DFQATT and CDR2 SNEGSKA (reference sequence). Deletions cut 3 bases from V and 0 bases from J, with 12 bases between. CDR3 length equals 14 residues. MiXCR, applied by TCRdb to the 5' RACE reads, yields one record per CDR3 protein. Seen here are some 790,000 distinct CDR3 sequences, 15% to 20% observed once, and the top ten hold around 12%. Findings and caveats of the study: There were fewer insertions in abundant cord blood beta clonotypes, but memory repertoires showed no such pattern. Potential partial confounding of zero-insertion analyses by invariant MAIT and iNKT cells was noted.

The same data also went into a second study, on T cells expressing NK-cell markers. In that study: Sorted CD3+CD56-NKG2C+, CD3+CD56+NKG2C+ and CD3+CD56+NKG2C- T cells supplied the TCR beta repertoires.

This sequence joins TRBV20-1 and TRBJ2-7, with D hard to call. The sample comprised PBMCs. The sequence came from a woman between 18 and 29 years old in good health. CDR3 sequence (DNA): TGCAGTGCTAGCGGTCTTACAACCTCCTACGAGCAGTACTTC. This codes for CSASGLTTSYEQYF.